What follows is one T cell receptor beta chain and its context. Clinical history as reported by participants underpinned cohort assignment. Authors' data handling: Estimation of nucleated cell counts was performed using reference gene primer amplification. Sequencing used immunoSEQ multiplex PCR; TCRdb keeps in-frame clones, though not all of them. The V and J calls and clone size were taken over from that table, and D and trimming were inferred from the DNA. The table shows some 230,000 clones, with around 91% occurring only once. This sample is drawn from a study of blood T cell repertoires in COVID-19. Overall study context: Sources were T cells, B-cell-depleted T cells, or PBMCs; the material itself was cDNA or gDNA.

V was clipped by 1 base and J by 2 bases; unmatched bases: 4. The length of the CDR3 is 15 residues. Germline CDR1 reads SGHAT; CDR2 reads FQDESV (reference sequence). The rearrangement joins TRBV11-1 to TRBJ1-1, with 7 bases matching TRBD1. The sequenced sample was PBMCs or T cells enriched from blood (not recorded which). The sequence was obtained from a woman between 18 and 30 years old in a cohort exposed to, infected with or recovered from COVID-19 (not recorded which). CDR3 residues: CASSLVGTENTEAFF. Here the CDR3 DNA reads TGTGCCAGCAGCTTAGTTGGGACAGAAAACACTGAAGCTTTCTTT.